The source of this T cell receptor beta chain is a study of blood T cell repertoires in COVID-19. At the level of the study: The United States, Italy and Spain provided the acute and convalescent COVID-19 samples. T cells, B-cell-depleted T cells, or PBMCs supplied cDNA or gDNA.

In this sample, this clone turned up a few times. How the authors handled the data: Amplification with reference gene primers provided the estimates of nucleated cell counts. The assay was immunoSEQ multiplex PCR, and TCRdb's table has in-frame clones only and misses some. V and J calls and clone size are as listed in that table; D and trimming were resolved from the DNA. The repertoire holds under 200,000 clones, around nine tenths seen once, with approximately 3.5% in the top ten. This TCR was recovered from a man in his 70s with acute or convalescent COVID-19. Sequencing input: peripheral blood.

Here the CDR3 DNA reads TGTGCCAGCAGTTACTGGACGGCACGACAGGATGAGCAGTTCTTC. Amino acids: CASSYWTARQDEQFF. The genes are TRBV6-2 or TRBV6-3 and TRBJ2-1, with D tentatively TRBD1 (6 bases). Germline lookup yields CDR1 MNHEY and CDR2 SVGEGT. This CDR3 region has 15 residues. Trimming cost V 1 base and J 8 bases, with 15 bases left between them.